This T cell receptor (beta chain) was retrieved from a study of blood T cell repertoires in COVID-19. Study-level information: Sites across the United States, Italy and Spain contributed samples from acute and convalescent COVID-19. T cells, B-cell-depleted T cells, or PBMCs supplied cDNA or gDNA.

The ends were cut back, 7 bases at V and 6 bases at J, with 18 bases in the middle. This CDR3 has 15 amino acids. The germline CDR1 and CDR2 sequences are SGHVS and FQNEAQ. Profiled with immunoSEQ multiplex PCR; TCRdb holds only in-frame clones, not every one. The sample consists of about 270,000 clones, approximately 86% of them appearing once. The sample consisted of peripheral blood. The receptor was isolated from a woman under 30 with acute or convalescent COVID-19. This chain links TRBV7-8 with TRBJ2-2, with D maybe TRBD2 (5 bases). The CDR3 loop is CASNVVGIGPGELFF. Here the CDR3 DNA reads TGTGCCAGCAATGTTGTCGGGATAGGGCCCGGGGAGCTGTTTTTT. Full variable domain (outside the CDR3, taken from reference TRBV7-8 and TRBJ2-2): GAGVSQSPRYKVAKRGQDVALRCDPISGHVSLFWYQQALGQGPEFLTYFQNEAQLDKSGLPSDRFFAERPEGSVSTLKIQRTQQEDSAVYLCASNVVGIGPGELFFGEGSRLTVL.